This T cell receptor (beta chain) was found in a study of CD8 T cells in Susac syndrome. RNA, at roughly 0.45 to 1 ug, was reverse transcribed with random hexamers. The method of amplification for TCR beta CDR3 was immunoSEQ multiplex PCR, covering 54 Vbeta and 13 Jbeta. TCRdb used MiXCR to reprocess the immunoSEQ multiplex PCR reads, holding one entry per CDR3 protein. The table lists about 150,000 distinct CDR3 sequences, just under 97% of them singletons. The CDR3 consists of 14 residues. From germline, CDR1 is DFQATT and CDR2 SNEGSKA (reference sequence). V was pared by 4 bases and J by 3 bases, with 5 bases of the junction left unmatched. Broader study findings: The study admitted that it had a relatively small number of individuals in its TCR sequencing and HLA analysis.

In the multiple sclerosis control group, patients were treatment-naive and had stable or active relapsing-remitting disease. A note on this clonotype: No antigen is known for it.

This TCR was recovered from a human donor with multiple sclerosis. The chain recombines TRBV20-1 with TRBJ2-7; 11 bases agree with TRBD1. The material sequenced was CD8+ T cells from PBMCs. The CDR3 sequence is CSAKGQGVFYEQYF. In nucleotides, the CDR3 is TGCAGTGCTAAGGGACAGGGGGTTTTCTACGAGCAGTACTTC.